A selection of T cell receptor beta chains follows, all from one sample in a study of T cell responses to AZD1222 COVID-19 vaccine. Some clones are missing from TCRdb's copy, which holds only in-frame ones; the method was immunoSEQ multiplex PCR. The sample has roughly 100,000 clones, more than 75% seen once. The sequencing here drew on peripheral blood, taken 28 days after the second AZD1222 dose. The origin of the receptors is an adult who received the AZD1222 COVID-19 vaccine. Each CDR3 is given with its conserved first and last residue. The D gene is left open where the match is weak. Clone size appears in some rows only: once, few, many, or a class for an expanded clone.

v_call: TRBV30
d_call: TRBD1
clone_size: -
j_call: TRBJ1-4
cdr3_aa: CAWTGTGYEKLFF
cdr3_nt: TGTGCCTGGACTGGGACAGGTTATGAAAAACTGTTTTTT

v_call: TRBV19
d_call: TRBD1
clone_size: few
j_call: TRBJ1-2
cdr3_aa: CASSFSPGTGFGYTF
cdr3_nt: TGTGCCAGTAGTTTTTCTCCCGGGACAGGGTTTGGCTACACCTTC

v_call: TRBV6-5
d_call: TRBD1
clone_size: -
j_call: TRBJ1-5
cdr3_aa: CASSSLQDRVNQPQHF
cdr3_nt: TGTGCCAGCAGTTCTCTTCAGGACAGGGTAAATCAGCCCCAGCATTTT

v_call: TRBV24-1
d_call: TRBD2
clone_size: -
j_call: TRBJ2-5
cdr3_aa: CATSDFRLAGRETQYF
cdr3_nt: TGTGCCACCAGTGATTTCCGGCTAGCGGGTAGGGAGACCCAGTACTTC

v_call: TRBV6-4
d_call: -
clone_size: few
j_call: TRBJ1-1
cdr3_aa: CASSRQALNTEAFF
cdr3_nt: TGTGCCAGCAGTAGACAGGCCCTGAACACTGAAGCTTTCTTT

v_call: TRBV23-1
d_call: -
clone_size: once
j_call: TRBJ1-4
cdr3_aa: CASSVPTRRKLFF
cdr3_nt: TGCGCCAGCAGTGTTCCCACCCGTAGAAAACTGTTTTTT

v_call: TRBV4-3
d_call: -
clone_size: -
j_call: TRBJ2-3
cdr3_aa: CASSQEAAGQGTDTQYF
cdr3_nt: TGCGCCAGCAGCCAAGAGGCAGCGGGACAAGGCACAGATACGCAGTATTTT

v_call: TRBV10-1
d_call: -
clone_size: -
j_call: TRBJ1-1
cdr3_aa: CASSQHPRTEAFF
cdr3_nt: TGCGCCAGCAGTCAACACCCCAGGACTGAAGCTTTCTTT

v_call: TRBV5-4
d_call: -
clone_size: -
j_call: TRBJ2-1
cdr3_aa: CASSLRAVQDYNEQFF
cdr3_nt: TGTGCCAGCAGCTTGCGAGCGGTGCAGGACTACAATGAGCAGTTCTTC

v_call: TRBV18
d_call: -
clone_size: -
j_call: TRBJ1-2
cdr3_aa: CASSHQFSGGYGYTF
cdr3_nt: TGTGCCAGCTCCCATCAGTTTTCGGGTGGCTATGGCTACACCTTC

v_call: TRBV6-1
d_call: TRBD2
clone_size: -
j_call: TRBJ2-1
cdr3_aa: CASSEAGGYNEQFF
cdr3_nt: TGTGCCAGCAGTGAAGCGGGAGGGTACAATGAGCAGTTCTTC

v_call: TRBV29-1
d_call: TRBD2
clone_size: -
j_call: TRBJ2-5
cdr3_aa: CSVRTSGLGETQYF
cdr3_nt: TGCAGCGTCCGGACTAGCGGCCTGGGGGAGACCCAGTACTTC

v_call: TRBV11-2
d_call: -
clone_size: few
j_call: TRBJ2-1
cdr3_aa: CASRFRLSYNEQFF
cdr3_nt: TGTGCCAGCAGGTTCCGACTTTCCTACAATGAGCAGTTCTTC

v_call: TRBV30
d_call: -
clone_size: -
j_call: TRBJ1-2
cdr3_aa: CAWDSENYGYTF
cdr3_nt: TGTGCCTGGGACAGTGAAAACTATGGCTACACCTTC

v_call: TRBV5-4
d_call: -
clone_size: -
j_call: TRBJ2-3
cdr3_aa: CASRPGSASTDTQYF
cdr3_nt: TGTGCCAGCAGGCCGGGGAGCGCTAGCACAGATACGCAGTATTTT

v_call: TRBV28
d_call: -
clone_size: -
j_call: TRBJ1-1
cdr3_aa: CASSLGLRGGNTEAFF
cdr3_nt: TGTGCCAGCAGTTTAGGGCTCCGGGGGGGTAACACTGAAGCTTTCTTT

v_call: TRBV28
d_call: TRBD2
clone_size: -
j_call: TRBJ2-7
cdr3_aa: CASSLMGLAKGEQYF
cdr3_nt: TGTGCCAGCAGTTTAATGGGACTAGCGAAAGGAGAGCAGTACTTC

v_call: TRBV27
d_call: -
clone_size: -
j_call: TRBJ1-2
cdr3_aa: CASARAGEYGYTF
cdr3_nt: TGTGCCAGCGCCCGGGCGGGAGAGTATGGCTACACCTTC

v_call: TRBV19
d_call: -
clone_size: -
j_call: TRBJ2-2
cdr3_aa: CARPNPSGDGPNTGELFF
cdr3_nt: TGTGCCAGACCGAATCCCTCGGGGGACGGACCGAACACCGGGGAGCTGTTTTTT

v_call: TRBV7-6
d_call: -
clone_size: -
j_call: TRBJ2-5
cdr3_aa: CASSLYSNQETQYF
cdr3_nt: TGTGCCAGCAGCTTATACTCGAACCAAGAGACCCAGTACTTC

v_call: TRBV19
d_call: -
clone_size: -
j_call: TRBJ1-5
cdr3_aa: CASRRDLYSNQPQHF
cdr3_nt: TGTGCCAGTAGGAGGGACTTATATAGCAATCAGCCCCAGCATTTT

v_call: TRBV5-1
d_call: TRBD1
clone_size: -
j_call: TRBJ1-6
cdr3_aa: CASSLDPPLPGQSSVRSPLHF
cdr3_nt: TGCGCCAGCAGCTTGGATCCCCCCCTACCGGGACAGTCCTCAGTTCGGTCACCCCTCCACTTT

v_call: TRBV15
d_call: -
clone_size: -
j_call: TRBJ2-7
cdr3_aa: CATSFSRRDRLEQYF
cdr3_nt: TGTGCCACCAGTTTCAGCCGCAGGGACCGATTAGAGCAGTACTTC

v_call: TRBV7-8
d_call: TRBD1
clone_size: -
j_call: TRBJ2-1
cdr3_aa: CASSLTRGPSSYNEQFF
cdr3_nt: TGTGCCAGCAGCTTAACCAGGGGGCCGAGCTCCTACAATGAGCAGTTCTTC

v_call: TRBV7-8
d_call: -
clone_size: -
j_call: TRBJ2-3
cdr3_aa: CASSPTGPDTQYF
cdr3_nt: TGTGCCAGCAGCCCCACGGGCCCCGATACGCAGTATTTT

v_call: TRBV9
d_call: TRBD2
clone_size: -
j_call: TRBJ2-2
cdr3_aa: CASSVGLAGAGGELFF
cdr3_nt: TGTGCCAGCAGCGTGGGGCTAGCGGGCGCGGGTGGGGAGCTGTTTTTT

v_call: TRBV25-1
d_call: TRBD1
clone_size: -
j_call: TRBJ2-6
cdr3_aa: CASSGGTGDSGANVLTF
cdr3_nt: TGTGCCAGCAGTGGGGGGACAGGGGACTCTGGGGCCAACGTCCTGACTTTC

v_call: TRBV5-4
d_call: TRBD1
clone_size: -
j_call: TRBJ2-1
cdr3_aa: CASSWDRVSNEQFF
cdr3_nt: TGTGCCAGCAGCTGGGACAGGGTTTCGAATGAGCAGTTCTTC

v_call: TRBV10-3
d_call: -
clone_size: -
j_call: TRBJ2-1
cdr3_aa: CAIRAGGNSYNEQFF
cdr3_nt: TGTGCCATCAGAGCCGGAGGGAACTCCTACAATGAGCAGTTCTTC

v_call: TRBV19
d_call: TRBD1
clone_size: few
j_call: TRBJ2-1
cdr3_aa: CASSIPRQGARDEQFF
cdr3_nt: TGTGCCAGTAGTATTCCCAGACAGGGGGCTCGGGATGAGCAGTTCTTC

v_call: TRBV5-5
d_call: -
clone_size: -
j_call: TRBJ1-3
cdr3_aa: CASSLVPSLSGNTIYF
cdr3_nt: TGTGCCAGCAGCTTGGTCCCGTCTCTCTCTGGAAACACCATATATTTT

v_call: TRBV5-4
d_call: TRBD1
clone_size: -
j_call: TRBJ1-1
cdr3_aa: CASSQGGQGAGTEAFF
cdr3_nt: TGTGCCAGCAGCCAGGGCGGACAGGGGGCCGGGACTGAAGCTTTCTTT

v_call: TRBV6-2/TRBV6-3
d_call: -
clone_size: -
j_call: TRBJ2-3
cdr3_aa: CASSNPLGRGTGTQYF
cdr3_nt: TGTGCCAGCAGCAATCCCCTAGGTAGGGGCACAGGTACGCAGTATTTT

v_call: TRBV30
d_call: -
clone_size: -
j_call: TRBJ2-1
cdr3_aa: CAWSPLTAYNEQFF
cdr3_nt: TGTGCCTGGAGCCCATTGACGGCCTACAATGAGCAGTTCTTC

v_call: TRBV3-1/TRBV3-2
d_call: TRBD1
clone_size: -
j_call: TRBJ1-5
cdr3_aa: CASSLRGTGGSNQPQHF
cdr3_nt: TGTGCCAGCAGCCTCCGGGGCACAGGGGGAAGTAATCAGCCCCAGCATTTT

v_call: TRBV9
d_call: -
clone_size: -
j_call: TRBJ1-4
cdr3_aa: CASSVTPGPENEKLFF
cdr3_nt: TGTGCCAGCAGCGTAACGCCGGGACCCGAAAATGAAAAACTGTTTTTT

v_call: TRBV7-8
d_call: -
clone_size: -
j_call: TRBJ1-2
cdr3_aa: CASSLLGRANYGYTF
cdr3_nt: TGTGCCAGCAGCTTATTGGGGAGAGCTAACTATGGCTACACCTTC

v_call: TRBV24-1
d_call: TRBD1
clone_size: -
j_call: TRBJ2-1
cdr3_aa: CATSDSGQGIREQFF
cdr3_nt: TGTGCCACCAGTGATTCAGGACAGGGGATACGGGAGCAGTTCTTC

v_call: TRBV9
d_call: -
clone_size: -
j_call: TRBJ2-5
cdr3_aa: CASSGSYAGLQETQYF
cdr3_nt: TGTGCCAGCAGCGGGTCATATGCGGGCCTTCAAGAGACCCAGTACTTC

v_call: TRBV5-1
d_call: -
clone_size: -
j_call: TRBJ2-1
cdr3_aa: CASKVDYNEQFF
cdr3_nt: TGCGCCAGCAAGGTCGACTACAATGAGCAGTTCTTC